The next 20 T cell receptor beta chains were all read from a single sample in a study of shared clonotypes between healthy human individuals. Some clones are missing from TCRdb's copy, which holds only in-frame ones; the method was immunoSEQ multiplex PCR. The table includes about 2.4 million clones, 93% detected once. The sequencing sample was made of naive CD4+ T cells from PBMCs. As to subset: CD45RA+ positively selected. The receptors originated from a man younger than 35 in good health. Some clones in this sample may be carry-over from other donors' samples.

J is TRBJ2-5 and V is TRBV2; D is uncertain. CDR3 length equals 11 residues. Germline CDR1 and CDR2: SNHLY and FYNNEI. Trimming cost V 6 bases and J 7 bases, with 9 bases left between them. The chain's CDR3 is CASRPPSTQYF. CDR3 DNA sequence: TGTGCCAGCAGGCCCCCGTCGACCCAGTACTTC.

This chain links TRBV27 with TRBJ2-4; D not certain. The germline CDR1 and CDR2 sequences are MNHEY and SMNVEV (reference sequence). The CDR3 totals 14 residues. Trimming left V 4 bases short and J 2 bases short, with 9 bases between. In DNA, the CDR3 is TGTGCCAGCAGTTCCCCCCTGACCAAAAACATTCAGTACTTC. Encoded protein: CASSSPLTKNIQYF.

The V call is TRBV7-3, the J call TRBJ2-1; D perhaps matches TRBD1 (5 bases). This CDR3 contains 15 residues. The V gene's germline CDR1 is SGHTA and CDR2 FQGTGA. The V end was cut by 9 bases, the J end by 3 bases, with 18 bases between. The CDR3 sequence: CASAVVSQGYNEQFF. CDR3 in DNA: TGTGCCAGTGCCGTGGTCAGCCAGGGCTACAATGAGCAGTTCTTC.

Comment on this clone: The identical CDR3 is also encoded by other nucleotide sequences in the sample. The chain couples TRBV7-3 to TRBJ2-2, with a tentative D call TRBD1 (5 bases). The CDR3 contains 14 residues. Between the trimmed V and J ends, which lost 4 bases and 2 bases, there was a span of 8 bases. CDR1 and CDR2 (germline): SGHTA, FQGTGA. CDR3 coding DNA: TGTGCCAGCAGCTCCGACAGAAACACCGGGGAGCTGTTTTTT. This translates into CASSSDRNTGELFF.

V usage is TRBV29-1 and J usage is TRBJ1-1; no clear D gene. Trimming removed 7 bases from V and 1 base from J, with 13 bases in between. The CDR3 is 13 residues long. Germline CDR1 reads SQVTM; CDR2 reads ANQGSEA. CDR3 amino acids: CSGRTGENTEAFF. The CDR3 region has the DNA TGCAGCGGAAGGACGGGAGAGAACACTGAAGCTTTCTTT.

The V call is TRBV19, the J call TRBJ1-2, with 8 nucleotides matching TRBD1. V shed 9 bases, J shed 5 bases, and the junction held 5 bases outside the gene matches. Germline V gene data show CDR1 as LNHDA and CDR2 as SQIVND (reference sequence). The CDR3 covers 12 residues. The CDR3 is CASTDRAYGYTF. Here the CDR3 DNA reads TGTGCCAGCACGGACAGGGCTTATGGCTACACCTTC.

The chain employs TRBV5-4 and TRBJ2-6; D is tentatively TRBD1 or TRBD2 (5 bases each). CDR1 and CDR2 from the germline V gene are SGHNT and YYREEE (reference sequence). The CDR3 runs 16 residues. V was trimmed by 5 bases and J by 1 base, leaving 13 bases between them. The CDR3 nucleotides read TGTGCCAGCAGAACGGGACCCCCGTCTGGGGCCAACGTCCTGACTTTC. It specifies CASRTGPPSGANVLTF.

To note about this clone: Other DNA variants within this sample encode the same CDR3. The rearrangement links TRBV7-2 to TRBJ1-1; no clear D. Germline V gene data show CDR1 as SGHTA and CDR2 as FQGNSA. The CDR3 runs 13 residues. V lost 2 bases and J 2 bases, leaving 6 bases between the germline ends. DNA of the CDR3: TGTGCCAGCAGCTTACAACCAAACACTGAAGCTTTCTTT. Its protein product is CASSLQPNTEAFF. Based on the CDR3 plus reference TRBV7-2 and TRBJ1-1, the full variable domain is GAGVSQSPSNKVTEKGKDVELRCDPISGHTALYWYRQSLGQGLEFLIYFQGNSAPDKSGLPSDRFSAERTGGSVSTLTIQRTQQEDSAVYLCASSLQPNTEAFFGQGTRLTVV.

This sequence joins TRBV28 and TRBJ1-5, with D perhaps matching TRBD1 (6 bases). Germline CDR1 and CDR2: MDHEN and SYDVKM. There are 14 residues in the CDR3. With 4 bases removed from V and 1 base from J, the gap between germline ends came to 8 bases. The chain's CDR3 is CASSSGHSNQPQHF. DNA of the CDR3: TGTGCCAGCAGTTCGGGACACAGCAATCAGCCCCAGCATTTT.

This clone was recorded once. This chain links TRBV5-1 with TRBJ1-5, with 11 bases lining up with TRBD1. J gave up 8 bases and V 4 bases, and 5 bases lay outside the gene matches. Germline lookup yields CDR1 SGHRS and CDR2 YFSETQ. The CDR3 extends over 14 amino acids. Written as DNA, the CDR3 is TGCGCCAGCAGCCCCGGGACAGGGGGAGAGCCCCAGCATTTT. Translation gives CASSPGTGGEPQHF. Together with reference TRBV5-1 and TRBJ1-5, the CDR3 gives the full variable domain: KAGVTQTPRYLIKTRGQQVTLSCSPISGHRSVSWYQQTPGQGLQFLFEYFSETQRNKGNFPGRFSGRQFSNSRSEMNVSTLELGDSALYLCASSPGTGGEPQHFGDGTRLSIL.

The DNA for the CDR3 is TGTGCCACACAGACAGGGGCCGCTTCTGGCTACACCTTC. Its protein is CATQTGAASGYTF. This chain uses TRBV10-3 with TRBJ1-2; the match to TRBD1 covers 8 bases. J gave up 7 bases and V 10 bases, and 11 bases lay outside the gene matches. In germline, CDR1 is ENHRY, CDR2 SYGVKD. The CDR3 is 13 residues long.

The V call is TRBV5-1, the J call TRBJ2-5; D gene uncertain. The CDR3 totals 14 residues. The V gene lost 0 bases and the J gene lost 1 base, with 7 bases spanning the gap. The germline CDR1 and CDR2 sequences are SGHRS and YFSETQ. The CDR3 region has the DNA TGCGCCAGCAGCTTGGTCGACGTCCAAGAGACCCAGTACTTC. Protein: CASSLVDVQETQYF.

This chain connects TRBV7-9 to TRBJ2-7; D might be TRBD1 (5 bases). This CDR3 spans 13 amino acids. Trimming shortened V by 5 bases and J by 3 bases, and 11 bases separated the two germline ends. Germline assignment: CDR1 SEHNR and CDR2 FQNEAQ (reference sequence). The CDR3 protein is CASSRTGNYEQYF. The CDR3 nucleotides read TGTGCCAGCAGCCGAACAGGTAACTACGAGCAGTACTTC.

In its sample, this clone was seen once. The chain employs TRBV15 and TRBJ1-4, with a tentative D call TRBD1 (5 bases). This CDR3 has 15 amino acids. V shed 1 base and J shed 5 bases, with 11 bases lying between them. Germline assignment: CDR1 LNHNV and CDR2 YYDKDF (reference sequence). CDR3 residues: CATSRGGRQNEKLFF. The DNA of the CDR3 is TGTGCCACCAGCAGAGGGGGACGGCAGAATGAAAAACTGTTTTTT.

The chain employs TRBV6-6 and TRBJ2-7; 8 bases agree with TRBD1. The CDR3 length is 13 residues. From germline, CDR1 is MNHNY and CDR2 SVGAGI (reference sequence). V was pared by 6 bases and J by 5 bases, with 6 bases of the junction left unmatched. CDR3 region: CASRTGALDEQYF. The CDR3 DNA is TGTGCCAGCAGGACAGGGGCGCTGGACGAGCAGTACTTC.

The CDR3 DNA reads as TGTGCCAGCAGCCTAAGGACAGCCCAAGAGACCCAGTACTTC. Residues: CASSLRTAQETQYF. V is TRBV6-1 and J is TRBJ2-5, with D tentatively TRBD1 (6 bases). The CDR3 totals 14 residues. Between the trimmed V and J ends, which lost 6 bases and 1 base, there was a span of 12 bases. The germline V gene encodes CDR1 MNHNS and CDR2 SASEGT.

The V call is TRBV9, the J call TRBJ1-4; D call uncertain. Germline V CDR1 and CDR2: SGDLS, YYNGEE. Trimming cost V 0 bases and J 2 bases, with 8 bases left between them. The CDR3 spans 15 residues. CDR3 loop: CASSVAGETNEKLFF. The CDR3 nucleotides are TGTGCCAGCAGCGTAGCGGGTGAGACTAATGAAAAACTGTTTTTT.

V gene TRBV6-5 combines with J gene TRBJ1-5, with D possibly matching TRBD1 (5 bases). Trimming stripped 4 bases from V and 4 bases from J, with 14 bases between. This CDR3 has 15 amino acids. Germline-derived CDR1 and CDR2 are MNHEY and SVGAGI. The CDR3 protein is CASSSKGLTNQPQHF. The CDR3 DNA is TGTGCCAGCAGTTCGAAGGGACTGACAAATCAGCCCCAGCATTTT.

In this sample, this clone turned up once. The CDR3: CASAQRVDNSPLHF. The CDR3 bases are TGTGCCAGCGCCCAAAGGGTAGATAATTCACCCCTCCACTTT. This chain connects TRBV2 to TRBJ1-6, with D unclear. Germline lookup yields CDR1 SNHLY and CDR2 FYNNEI. The V end lost 8 bases, the J end lost 5 bases, and 13 bases lay between the germline ends. This CDR3 has 14 amino acids.

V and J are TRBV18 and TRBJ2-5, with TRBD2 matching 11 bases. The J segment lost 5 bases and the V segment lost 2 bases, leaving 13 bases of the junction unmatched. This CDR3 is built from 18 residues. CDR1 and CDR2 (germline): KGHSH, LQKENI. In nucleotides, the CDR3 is TGTGCCAGCTCACCAACGCGAGCCCTAGCGGGAGGTTTGGAGACCCAGTACTTC. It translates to CASSPTRALAGGLETQYF.